A single T cell receptor beta chain is shown here with its context. The entry originates in a study of blood T cell repertoires in COVID-19. Trimming took off 4 bases at V and 4 bases at J, with 13 bases between the two ends. Germline assignment: CDR1 SGHRS and CDR2 YFSETQ. This CDR3 has 14 amino acids. Clones were read by immunoSEQ multiplex PCR, and TCRdb kept only the in-frame ones, dropping some. This sample has about 280,000 clones, with about nine tenths found just once. The gene calls are TRBV5-1 and TRBJ2-3; D is possibly TRBD1 (5 bases). The receptor was isolated from a woman aged 30 to 39 with COVID-19, enrolled during active disease. Sequenced sample: peripheral blood. The chain's CDR3 is CASSLGQSADTQYF. The CDR3 DNA is TGCGCCAGCAGCCTAGGACAAAGCGCAGATACGCAGTATTTT.